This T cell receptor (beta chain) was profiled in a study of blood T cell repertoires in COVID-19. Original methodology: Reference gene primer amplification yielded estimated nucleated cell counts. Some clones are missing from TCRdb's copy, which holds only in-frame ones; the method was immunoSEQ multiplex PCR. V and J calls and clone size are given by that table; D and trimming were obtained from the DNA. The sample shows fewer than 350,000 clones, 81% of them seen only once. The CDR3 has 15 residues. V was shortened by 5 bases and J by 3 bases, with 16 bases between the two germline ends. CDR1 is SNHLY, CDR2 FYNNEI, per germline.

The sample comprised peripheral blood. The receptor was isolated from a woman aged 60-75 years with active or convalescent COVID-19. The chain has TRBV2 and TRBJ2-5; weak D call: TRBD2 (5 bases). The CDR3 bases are TGTGCCAGCAGTTCTCAACGGAGGAATAAAGAGACCCAGTACTTC. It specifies CASSSQRRNKETQYF.